The clone carrying this TCR beta chain was seen at least ten times. Its antigen is unknown. This sample is part of a study of T cells after yellow fever vaccination. TCRdb re-analysed the 5' RACE reads in MiXCR, keeping a single row per CDR3 protein. The repertoire holds around 50,000 distinct CDR3 sequences, with approximately 7% as singletons. General study results and limits: Once the booster was given, most primary-vaccination clones reappeared, at approximately 97% for CD4 and roughly 85% for CD8.

The CDR3 covers 16 residues. V was pared by 2 bases and J by 0 bases, with 12 bases between. J is TRBJ2-3 and V is TRBV12-3 or TRBV12-4; D ambiguous. The receptor comes from a man between 18 and 29 years old who received the YFV17D yellow fever vaccine. Specimen: CD8+ T cells sorted from PBMCs, collected around 15 days after the first yellow fever vaccination. The CDR3 DNA reads as TGTGCCAGCAGTTTACCTCCTGGCAGGAGCACAGATACGCAGTATTTT. It specifies CASSLPPGRSTDTQYF.